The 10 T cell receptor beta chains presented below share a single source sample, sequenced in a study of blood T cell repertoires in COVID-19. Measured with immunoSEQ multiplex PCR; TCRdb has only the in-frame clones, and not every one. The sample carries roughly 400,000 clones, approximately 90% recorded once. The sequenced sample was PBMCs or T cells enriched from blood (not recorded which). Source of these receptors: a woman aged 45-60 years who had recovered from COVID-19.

As DNA, the CDR3 is TGTGCCAGCAGTCAACAGGAAAACTATGGCTACACCTTC. It is translated as CASSQQENYGYTF. This chain connects TRBV6-2 or TRBV6-3 to TRBJ1-2, with a possible D match to TRBD1 (5 bases). Trimming took off 5 bases at V and 2 bases at J, with 9 bases between the two ends. From germline, CDR1 is MNHEY and CDR2 SVGEGT. The CDR3 has 13 amino acids.

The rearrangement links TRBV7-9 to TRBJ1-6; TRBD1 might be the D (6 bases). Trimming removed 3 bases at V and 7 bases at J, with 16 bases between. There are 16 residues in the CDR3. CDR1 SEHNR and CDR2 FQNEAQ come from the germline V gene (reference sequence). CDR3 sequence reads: CASSLSPWDKNSPLHF. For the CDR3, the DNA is TGTGCCAGCAGCTTGTCCCCATGGGACAAGAATTCACCCCTCCACTTT.

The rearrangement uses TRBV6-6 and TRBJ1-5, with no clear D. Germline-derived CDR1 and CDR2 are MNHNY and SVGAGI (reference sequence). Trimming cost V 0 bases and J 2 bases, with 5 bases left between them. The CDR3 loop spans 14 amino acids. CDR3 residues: CASSYSVGNQPQHF. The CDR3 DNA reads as TGTGCCAGCAGTTACTCAGTAGGCAATCAGCCCCAGCATTTT.

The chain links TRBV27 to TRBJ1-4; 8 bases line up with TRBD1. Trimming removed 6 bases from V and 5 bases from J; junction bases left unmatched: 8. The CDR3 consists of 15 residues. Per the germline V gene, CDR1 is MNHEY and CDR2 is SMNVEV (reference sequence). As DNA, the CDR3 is TGTGCCAGCAGCAGAGCCGGGACAGGCAATGAAAAACTGTTTTTT. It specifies CASSRAGTGNEKLFF.

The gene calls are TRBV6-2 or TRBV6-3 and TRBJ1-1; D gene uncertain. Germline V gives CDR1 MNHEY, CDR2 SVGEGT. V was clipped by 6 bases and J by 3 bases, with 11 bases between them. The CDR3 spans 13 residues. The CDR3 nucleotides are TGTGCCAGCAGCCGGATGAGGGACACTGAAGCTTTCTTT. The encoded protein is CASSRMRDTEAFF.

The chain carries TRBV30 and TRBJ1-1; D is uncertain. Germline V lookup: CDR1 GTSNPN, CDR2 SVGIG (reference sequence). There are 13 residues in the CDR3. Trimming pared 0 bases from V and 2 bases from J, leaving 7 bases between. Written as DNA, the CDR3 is TGTGCCTGGAGTGTAGCGTTTAACACTGAAGCTTTCTTT. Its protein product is CAWSVAFNTEAFF.

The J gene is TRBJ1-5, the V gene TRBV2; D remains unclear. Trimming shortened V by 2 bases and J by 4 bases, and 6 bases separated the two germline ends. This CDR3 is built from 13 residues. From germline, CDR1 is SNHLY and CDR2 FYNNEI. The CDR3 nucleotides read TGTGCCAGCAGTGAAAACAGAAATCAGCCCCAGCATTTT. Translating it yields CASSENRNQPQHF.

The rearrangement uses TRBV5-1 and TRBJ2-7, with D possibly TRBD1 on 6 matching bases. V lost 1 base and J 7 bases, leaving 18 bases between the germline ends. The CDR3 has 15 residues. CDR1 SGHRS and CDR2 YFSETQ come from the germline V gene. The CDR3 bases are TGCGCCAGCAGCTTGACACAGCCACCAAGGGGGGAGCAGTACTTC. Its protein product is CASSLTQPPRGEQYF.

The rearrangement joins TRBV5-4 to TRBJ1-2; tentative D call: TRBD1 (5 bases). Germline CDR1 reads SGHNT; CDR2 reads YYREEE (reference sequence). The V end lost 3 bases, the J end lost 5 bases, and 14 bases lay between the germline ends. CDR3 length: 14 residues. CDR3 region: CASSYRGGRYGYTF. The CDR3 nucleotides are TGTGCCAGCAGCTATCGCGGGGGGAGATATGGCTACACCTTC.

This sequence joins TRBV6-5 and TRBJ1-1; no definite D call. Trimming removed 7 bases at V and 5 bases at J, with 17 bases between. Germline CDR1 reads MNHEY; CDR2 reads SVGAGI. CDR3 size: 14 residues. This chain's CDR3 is CASTPRHFGTEAFF. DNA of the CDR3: TGTGCCAGCACCCCAAGACATTTCGGAACTGAAGCTTTCTTT.